The 2 T cell receptor beta chains below come from one sample, sequenced in a study of blood T cell repertoires in COVID-19. Produced via immunoSEQ multiplex PCR; TCRdb's table is partial and in-frame only. Here the sample spans around 260,000 clones, around 89% being singletons. Sequenced input: peripheral blood. The receptors were sampled from a man aged 25 to 40 with acute or convalescent COVID-19.

This chain uses TRBV29-1 with TRBJ1-5, with 8 bases identical to TRBD1. CDR1 is SQVTM and CDR2 is ANQGSEA in the germline V gene. The CDR3 runs to 13 residues. With V trimmed by 4 bases and J by 10 bases, 9 bases remained unmatched. The CDR3 here is CSVGTGPREPQHF. The CDR3 nucleotides are TGCAGCGTTGGGACAGGGCCGAGGGAACCCCAGCATTTT.

This chain joins TRBV19 and TRBJ2-5, with 9 bases matching TRBD2. The ends lost 3 bases at V and 4 bases at J; junction bases unmatched: 6. This CDR3 is built from 15 residues. Germline loops: CDR1 LNHDA, CDR2 SQIVND (reference sequence). The CDR3 region has the DNA TGTGCCAGTAGTATCTTAGCGGGGGAGGGAGAGACCCAGTACTTC. It encodes CASSILAGEGETQYF.